Listed below are T cell receptor beta chains from one sample, sequenced in a study of blood T cell repertoires in COVID-19. The repertoire was sequenced with immunoSEQ multiplex PCR; TCRdb's copy has only in-frame clones and lacks some. The table records 200,000 to 250,000 clones, approximately 84% of them present only once. Sequencing was done on a sample of peripheral blood. The receptor set was obtained from a man aged 50-59 years who had recovered from COVID-19. Each CDR3 is given with its conserved first and last residue. D genes are given only for firm matches. Size is omitted from some rows. Given values are once, few, many or a class for expanded clones.

TGCGCCAGCAGTACCGGGGCGGGGAATTCACCCCTCCACTTT CASSTGAGNSPLHF few 14 . TRBJ1-6 TRBV5-1
TGCGCCAGCAGCCCACGGAGCCTGACAGGGAACACCGGGGAGCTGTTTTTT CASSPRSLTGNTGELFF . 17 . TRBJ2-2 TRBV5-1
TGTGCCAGCAGCCGAGCGGGGGGCGGGGAGACCCAGTACTTC CASSRAGGGETQYF . 14 TRBD2 TRBJ2-5 TRBV3-1/TRBV3-2
TGTGCCAGCCGGGGACTCTACACAGATACGCAGTATTTT CASRGLYTDTQYF few 13 . TRBJ2-3 TRBV7-9
TGCGCCAGCAGCTTGGCGGGGGGAGTGGCTCGTCGGTACTTC CASSLAGGVARRYF . 14 TRBD2 TRBJ2-7 TRBV5-1
TGCGCCAGCAGCCAAATCGACGCGGTCGGGGGTGGCTACACCTTC CASSQIDAVGGGYTF . 15 . TRBJ1-2 TRBV4-1
TGTGCCACCCATACCCGGGGCCCGGACAGCTATCAGCCCCAGCATTTT CATHTRGPDSYQPQHF . 16 . TRBJ1-5 TRBV28
TGTGCCACCAGCAGAGATTACAGGGAGAGCTCCTACGAGCAGTACTTC CATSRDYRESSYEQYF once 16 . TRBJ2-7 TRBV15
TGTGCCAGCAGCTTAGGGCAGGGTAGCAATCAGCCCCAGCATTTT CASSLGQGSNQPQHF . 15 . TRBJ1-5 TRBV3-1/TRBV3-2
TGTGCCAGCAGCCCGGAACAGGGGGGAAGGGGGGCCAACGTCCTGACTTTC CASSPEQGGRGANVLTF once 17 TRBD1 TRBJ2-6 TRBV28
TGTGCCACCAGTGATTTCGGAGAGACCCAGTACTTC CATSDFGETQYF . 12 . TRBJ2-5 TRBV24-1
TGCGCCAGCAAACAGGGATCCTACGAGCAGTACTTC CASKQGSYEQYF . 12 . TRBJ2-7 TRBV5-1
TGTGCCAGCAGGCTTGAAGGAGAGAGTCTAGCCAAAAACATTCAGTACTTC CASRLEGESLAKNIQYF . 17 . TRBJ2-4 TRBV5-8
TGTGCCAGCAGTTTGCCCCCGGGCAGAGGAACGACTAGCGGGCCATACAATGAGCAGTTCTTC CASSLPPGRGTTSGPYNEQFF . 21 TRBD2 TRBJ2-1 TRBV28
TGTGCCAGCAGCGGGGAGGGGAGCACTGAAGCTTTCTTT CASSGEGSTEAFF . 13 . TRBJ1-1 TRBV3-1/TRBV3-2